The rows below give T cell receptor beta chains drawn from one sample of a study of shared clonotypes between healthy human individuals. The data were produced by immunoSEQ multiplex PCR, yet TCRdb's version contains in-frame clones alone and is incomplete. This sample has some 2,100,000 clones; around 95% occur once, and the top ten carry around 0.13%. The sample comprised naive CD4+ T cells sorted from blood. The source of these receptors is a man aged 18 to 35 in good health. Both conserved end residues are part of each CDR3.

V: TRBV15; J: TRBJ2-2; CDR3: CATSREPRGGSGELFF
V: TRBV28; J: TRBJ1-1; CDR3: CASSSQGPPGAEAFF
V: TRBV19; J: TRBJ2-3; CDR3: CASSIQGTDTQYF
V: TRBV5-1; J: TRBJ2-5; CDR3: CASSLELAGGKTQYF
V: TRBV30; J: TRBJ2-7; CDR3: CAWRPDTTYEQYF
V: TRBV30; J: TRBJ1-6; CDR3: CAWSPLRGAVFSYNSPLHF
V: TRBV19; J: TRBJ1-2; CDR3: CASSAQGDYGYTF
V: TRBV5-1; J: TRBJ1-4; CDR3: CASSLVTPGPGEKLFF
V: TRBV5-5; J: TRBJ1-1; CDR3: CASSFRDTDLTREAFF
V: TRBV25-1; J: TRBJ2-2; CDR3: CASSEFAGVGTGELFF
V: TRBV7-9; J: TRBJ1-4; CDR3: CASSFPGQGAGEKLFF
V: TRBV7-9; J: TRBJ1-1; CDR3: CASSLVAGFYTEAFF
V: TRBV29-1; J: TRBJ2-2; CDR3: CSVDRANTGELFF
V: TRBV7-9; J: TRBJ1-6; CDR3: CASSPPSGRPLHF
V: TRBV30; J: TRBJ1-3; CDR3: CAWSPGQPSGNTIYF
V: TRBV5-1; J: TRBJ1-1; CDR3: CASSAQGSHTEAFF
V: TRBV18; J: TRBJ2-7; CDR3: CASSPEAGYEQYF
V: TRBV15; J: TRBJ1-2; CDR3: CATSRSRINYGYTF
V: TRBV6-1; J: TRBJ1-4; CDR3: CASSVEQGVNGKLFF
V: TRBV6-5; J: TRBJ1-2; CDR3: CASSPVRNGGYTF
V: TRBV2; J: TRBJ1-2; CDR3: CASSGQGANYGYTF
V: TRBV9; J: TRBJ2-3; CDR3: CASSLGTSETDTQYF
V: TRBV2; J: TRBJ2-7; CDR3: CASSEGRGIYEQYF
V: TRBV6-6; J: TRBJ1-6; CDR3: CASREPGQDNSPLHF
V: TRBV5-1; J: TRBJ2-7; CDR3: CASSLVGGSYEQYF
V: TRBV5-4; J: TRBJ1-2; CDR3: CASSPTGHYGYTF
V: TRBV5-1; J: TRBJ2-7; CDR3: CASSLGQGFSYEQYF
V: TRBV4-3; J: TRBJ1-2; CDR3: CASSQALGSYGYTF
V: TRBV29-1; J: TRBJ2-3; CDR3: CSVDRSGDTQLDTQYF
V: TRBV6-6; J: TRBJ1-2; CDR3: CASSYLGERQGGGYTF
V: TRBV6-5; J: TRBJ2-1; CDR3: CASSRGERNEQFF
V: TRBV11-2; J: TRBJ2-7; CDR3: CASSLPGPYEQYF
V: TRBV7-7; J: TRBJ2-7; CDR3: CASSLVSLAGDSYEQYF
V: TRBV5-1; J: TRBJ1-2; CDR3: CASSQGDRQYYGYTF
V: TRBV27; J: TRBJ1-1; CDR3: CASSRISETEAFF
V: TRBV7-9; J: TRBJ2-5; CDR3: CASSVRSGQETQYF
V: TRBV10-3; J: TRBJ1-1; CDR3: CAISGGLNTEAFF
V: TRBV4-1; J: TRBJ2-5; CDR3: CASSQGSRETQYF
V: TRBV5-5; J: TRBJ2-1; CDR3: CASSLALGGSYNEQFF
V: TRBV4-1; J: TRBJ2-6; CDR3: CASSRAPGGPGANVLTF
V: TRBV7-2; J: TRBJ1-2; CDR3: CASSLAGTEPLSYTF
V: TRBV6-5; J: TRBJ2-7; CDR3: CASSDPRSGNEQYF
V: TRBV5-1; J: TRBJ2-1; CDR3: CASSFGLANYNEQFF
V: TRBV6-5; J: TRBJ1-2; CDR3: CASSPDRVEYGYTF
V: TRBV7-9; J: TRBJ1-5; CDR3: CASSSGQVQHF